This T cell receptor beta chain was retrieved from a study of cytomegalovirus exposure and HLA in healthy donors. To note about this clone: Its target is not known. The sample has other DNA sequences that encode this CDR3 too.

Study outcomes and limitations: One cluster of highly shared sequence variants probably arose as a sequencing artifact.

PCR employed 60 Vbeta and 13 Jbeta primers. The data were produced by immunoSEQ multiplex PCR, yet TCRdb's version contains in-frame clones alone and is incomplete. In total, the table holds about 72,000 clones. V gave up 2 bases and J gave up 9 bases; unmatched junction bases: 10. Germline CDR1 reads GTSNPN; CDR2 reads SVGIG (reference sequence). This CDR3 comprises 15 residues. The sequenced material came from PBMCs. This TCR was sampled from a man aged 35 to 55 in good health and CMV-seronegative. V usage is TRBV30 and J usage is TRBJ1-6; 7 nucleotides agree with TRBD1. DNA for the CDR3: TGTGCCTGGAGTTCATTTGACAGGGAAAGTTCACCCCTCCACTTT. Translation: CAWSSFDRESSPLHF.